This T cell receptor (beta chain) was sequenced in a study of response to subunit inactivated influenza vaccine (dated by TCRdb to 2017 to 2018). About the investigation overall: Deep quantitative profiling of the T cell receptor repertoire was used in the study to follow responses to a trivalent subunit inactivated influenza vaccine. What the study reported, not specific to this receptor: The authors suggested that each seasonal influenza vaccination may recruit only a limited number of new T cells.

This clonotype has only a few counts. Which antigen it targets is not known. No base-level quality is on record; no much larger clone is a single base apart. Library method: RT-PCR. Sequencing was performed on an Illumina HiSeq 2500. The raw public data were reprocessed by TCRdb itself: fastp quality trimming at Q25, MiXCR clonotype calling, in-frame beta chains only. Every CDR3 protein is listed once, alongside the most common genes and DNA of its rows. The table for this sample lists 450,000 to 600,000 distinct CDR3 sequences; 7.5% to 8.5% of them were counted only once. Approximately 12% of the sample belongs to the ten largest clones. Taken from cysteine to phenylalanine, the CDR3 has 13 residues. Kept here is only the CDR3 DNA, which spans 39 bases and is read in frame from base 1. The trim is 3 bases for V and 8 bases for J, with a gap of 12 bases between the germline ends. CDR1 and CDR2 were assigned from the germline V gene as SGDLS and YYNGEE.

This sequence uses TRBV9 and TRBJ2-1; 6 matching bases give a weak D call of TRBD1. The specimen was PBMCs from blood, collected less than 25 months after vaccination. This TCR was sampled from a man aged 50-75 years who received an inactivated influenza vaccine. Donor details come from another sample of the same person, matched by shared clones. The nucleotide sequence is given as TGTGCCAGCAGCGGCCACAGGGCCCATGAGCAGTTCTTC. Protein translation: CASSGHRAHEQFF.